This T cell receptor beta chain was captured by sequencing in a study of blood T cell repertoires in COVID-19. As for the study in general: T cells, B-cell-depleted T cells, or PBMCs supplied cDNA or gDNA.

The repertoire was sequenced with immunoSEQ multiplex PCR; TCRdb's copy has only in-frame clones and lacks some. Of some 220,000 clones in the sample, around 83% were seen once. J lost 6 bases, V lost 8 bases, and 8 bases had no gene match. The CDR3 extends over 14 amino acids. Germline CDR1 is MDHEN and CDR2 is SYDVKM. The specimen was peripheral blood. The chain joins TRBV28 to TRBJ2-2; 8 bases are shared with TRBD1. This TCR derives from a man aged 50-60 years with active or convalescent COVID-19. CDR3 coding DNA: TGTGCCAGCCTGACAGGGGCGAGATCCGGGGAGCTGTTTTTT. It yields the protein CASLTGARSGELFF.